These 25 T cell receptor beta chains were all obtained from the same sample, sequenced in a study of PD-1 blockade in classical Hodgkin lymphoma. The data were produced by immunoSEQ multiplex PCR, yet TCRdb's version contains in-frame clones alone and is incomplete. The profile shows 20,000 to 30,000 clones, under 95% of them singletons. The time point here: newly diagnosed, previously untreated cHL patient sample. Negative magnetic selection isolated CD4+ T cells from thawed PBMCs. The sequencing sample was made of CD4+ T cells from blood. The source of these receptors is a human donor with classical Hodgkin lymphoma.

The chain carries TRBV7-8 and TRBJ1-3, with D maybe TRBD1 (5 bases). The CDR3 covers 16 residues. With 5 bases removed from V and 1 base from J, the gap between germline ends came to 15 bases. The germline V gene encodes CDR1 SGHVS and CDR2 FQNEAQ. CDR3: CASSPLTRTSGNTIYF. CDR3 nucleotide sequence: TGTGCCAGCAGCCCTTTGACCAGGACATCTGGAAACACCATATATTTT.

The gene calls are TRBV2 and TRBJ1-5; perhaps TRBD1 as D (6 bases). This CDR3 contains 15 residues. V gave up 6 bases and J gave up 3 bases, with 15 bases separating them. Germline V lookup: CDR1 SNHLY, CDR2 FYNNEI. Here the CDR3 reads CASSGEGGPNQPQHF. In nucleotides, the CDR3 is TGTGCCAGCAGCGGTGAAGGGGGTCCCAATCAGCCCCAGCATTTT. The full variable domain, with the rest looked up from reference TRBV2 and TRBJ1-5, is EPEVTQTPSHQVTQMGQEVILRCVPISNHLYFYWYRQILGQKVEFLVSFYNNEISEKSEIFDDQFSVERPDGSNFTLKIRSTKLEDSAMYFCASSGEGGPNQPQHFGDGTRLSIL.

DNA of the CDR3: TGTGCCAGCAGCTTAACGGGACCGGGCGGGGAGCTGTTTTTT. It translates to CASSLTGPGGELFF. J is TRBJ2-2 and V is TRBV7-3, with D perhaps being TRBD1 or TRBD2 (5 bases each). This CDR3 region has 14 residues. Germline loops: CDR1 SGHTA, CDR2 FQGTGA. Trimming took 0 bases from V and 7 from J, leaving 9 bases between them.

This chain uses TRBV7-3 with TRBJ2-7, with D unresolved. There are 13 residues in the CDR3. V lost 0 bases and J lost 6, with 9 bases in between. The germline V gene encodes CDR1 SGHTA and CDR2 FQGTGA. The CDR3 bases are TGTGCCAGCAGCTTAACGGGAAGTTCCGAGCAGTACTTC. Amino acids: CASSLTGSSEQYF. The full variable domain, with the rest looked up from reference TRBV7-3 and TRBJ2-7, is GAGVSQTPSNKVTEKGKYVELRCDPISGHTALYWYRQSLGQGPEFLIYFQGTGAADDSGLPNDRFFAVRPEGSVSTLKIQRTERGDSAVYLCASSLTGSSEQYFGPGTRLTVT.

The chain combines TRBV5-1 with TRBJ2-5, with 10 bases matching TRBD2. V lost 3 bases, J lost 1 base, and 3 bases stayed unmatched. Germline V gene data show CDR1 as SGHRS and CDR2 as YFSETQ. The CDR3 has 15 residues. The CDR3 spells CASSSLAGGQETQYF. In DNA form, the CDR3 reads TGCGCCAGCAGCTCATTAGCGGGGGGCCAAGAGACCCAGTACTTC. The full variable domain, in which reference TRBV5-1 and TRBJ2-5 provide the parts outside the CDR3, is KAGVTQTPRYLIKTRGQQVTLSCSPISGHRSVSWYQQTPGQGLQFLFEYFSETQRNKGNFPGRFSGRQFSNSRSEMNVSTLELGDSALYLCASSSLAGGQETQYFGPGTRLLVL.

The CDR3 nucleotides are TGTGCCAGCAGCCCCCAGGGGCCCTTGGGCTACACCTTC. This codes for CASSPQGPLGYTF. The chain combines TRBV5-6 with TRBJ1-2, with TRBD1 as a possible D gene (6 bases). This CDR3 comprises 13 residues. V was pared by 4 bases and J by 8 bases, with 15 bases between. CDR1 is SGHDT, CDR2 YYEEEE, per germline.

The chain joins TRBV7-9 to TRBJ1-1; TRBD1 is a possible D gene (6 bases). The ends were cut back, 3 bases at V and 0 bases at J, with 8 bases in the middle. CDR1 is SEHNR, CDR2 FQNEAQ, per germline (reference sequence). The CDR3 is 14 residues long. CDR3 sequence reads: CASSFRGLNTEAFF. Here the CDR3 DNA reads TGTGCCAGCAGCTTCAGGGGATTGAACACTGAAGCTTTCTTT.

The chain has TRBV11-2 and TRBJ2-3; the D is unclear. The V gene's germline CDR1 is SGHAT and CDR2 FQNNGV. Trimming stripped 3 bases from V and 3 bases from J, with 13 bases between. This CDR3 has 15 amino acids. This chain's CDR3 is CASSFGGTATDTQYF. The CDR3 DNA is TGTGCCAGCAGCTTCGGCGGAACGGCGACAGATACGCAGTATTTT.

The gene calls are TRBV18 and TRBJ2-5; no reliable D call. Germline loops: CDR1 KGHSH, CDR2 LQKENI. V dropped 6 bases and J dropped 2 bases, with 7 bases sitting between them. The CDR3 spans 12 residues. CDR3 bases: TGTGCCAGCTCCCGTGTTCAAGAGACCCAGTACTTC. This gives the protein CASSRVQETQYF.

In DNA form, the CDR3 reads TGCGCCAGCAGCTTGGAACCCGGGGCAAGGACCCAGTACTTC. Its protein product is CASSLEPGARTQYF. V gene TRBV5-1 combines with J gene TRBJ2-5; TRBD1 or TRBD2 may be the D gene (5 bases each). Germline CDR1 is SGHRS and CDR2 is YFSETQ. This CDR3 is built from 14 residues. The V end lost 0 bases, the J end lost 7 bases, and 13 bases lay between the germline ends.

This chain links TRBV2 with TRBJ2-1; 9 bases agree with TRBD2. Losses at the gene ends were 6 bases for V and 7 bases for J; bases not matched to a gene: 4. The CDR3 has 13 residues. Germline-derived CDR1 and CDR2 are SNHLY and FYNNEI. CDR3 protein: CASRAGGTNEQFF. The CDR3 DNA sequence: TGTGCCAGCAGAGCGGGGGGTACTAATGAGCAGTTCTTC.

V and J are TRBV7-2 and TRBJ2-7; 8 bases are shared with TRBD2. V lost 3 bases to trimming and J lost 5 bases; unmatched junction nucleotides: 9. CDR3 length: 15 amino acids. CDR1 is SGHTA, CDR2 FQGNSA, per germline. The CDR3 is CASSLSQAGVHEQYF. The CDR3 DNA is TGTGCCAGCAGCTTGAGTCAAGCGGGGGTACACGAGCAGTACTTC.

The chain combines TRBV27 with TRBJ2-1; 11 bases fit TRBD2. The CDR3 is 15 amino acids. The germline gives CDR1 MNHEY, CDR2 SMNVEV (reference sequence). Trimming took 7 bases from V and 4 from J; bases not matched to a gene: 6. DNA for the CDR3: TGTGCCAGCACCCCTAGCGGGAGGTATTACAATGAGCAGTTCTTC. Protein sequence: CASTPSGRYYNEQFF.

The chain combines TRBV19 with TRBJ1-5, with D unresolved. Per germline, CDR1 LNHDA and CDR2 SQIVND (reference sequence). This CDR3 spans 14 amino acids. V lost 5 bases and J 2 bases, leaving 10 bases between the germline ends. CDR3 region: CASSEEKGNQPQHF. DNA for the CDR3: TGTGCCAGTAGTGAGGAGAAGGGCAATCAGCCCCAGCATTTT.

As for this clone: Sequence at one end of the junction differs from germline and may be a read error. The genes are TRBV7-8 and TRBJ1-5; weak D call: TRBD1 (5 bases). The CDR3 loop spans 13 amino acids. CDR1 is SGHVS and CDR2 is FQNEAQ in the germline V gene. The CDR3 coding sequence is TGTGCCAGCAGCTGGGACTGGGATCACCCCCAGCATTTT. As protein: CASSWDWDHPQHF.

As DNA, the CDR3 is TGCGCCACTCAAGGAGGCTTCCCCTCCTACGAGCAGTACTTC. It codes for CATQGGFPSYEQYF. This chain links TRBV10-2 with TRBJ2-7; maybe TRBD2 (5 bases). The germline CDR1 and CDR2 sequences are WSHSY and SAAADI. V was trimmed by 10 bases and J by 0 bases, leaving 16 bases between them. The CDR3 sequence is 14 residues long.

This chain joins TRBV6-6 and TRBJ1-2; 7 nucleotides align to TRBD1. CDR3 length equals 15 residues. Germline assignment: CDR1 MNHNY and CDR2 SVGAGI (reference sequence). The junction had 8 bases not matched to a gene; V was cut back by 3 bases and J by 4 bases. The DNA for the CDR3 is TGTGCCAGCAGTTATACGACAGGGAGGGGCTATGGCTACACCTTC. Residues: CASSYTTGRGYGYTF.

The genes are TRBV27 and TRBJ1-2; 9 nucleotides align to TRBD1. Germline CDR1 is MNHEY and CDR2 is SMNVEV (reference sequence). The CDR3 has 19 amino acids. The trim removed 6 bases at V and 4 bases at J, leaving 21 bases unmatched. CDR3 amino acids: CASSRGAPGTGKRSYGYTF. CDR3 coding DNA: TGTGCCAGCAGCCGAGGGGCTCCCGGGACAGGGAAAAGAAGCTATGGCTACACCTTC.

The chain is built from TRBV7-6 and TRBJ2-2, with D possibly matching TRBD2 (10 bases). Trimming cost V 0 bases and J 5 bases, with 22 bases left between them. Per germline, CDR1 SGHVS and CDR2 FNYEAQ. The CDR3 runs to 19 residues. The CDR3 protein is CASSLATGGAAGGTGELFF. CDR3 nucleotide sequence: TGTGCCAGCAGCTTAGCTACAGGGGGCGCAGCGGGAGGGACCGGGGAGCTGTTTTTT. Full variable domain (outside the CDR3, taken from reference TRBV7-6 and TRBJ2-2): GAGVSQSPRYKVTKRGQDVALRCDPISGHVSLYWYRQALGQGPEFLTYFNYEAQQDKSGLPNDRFSAERPEGSISTLTIQRTEQRDSAMYRCASSLATGGAAGGTGELFFGEGSRLTVL.

The chain couples TRBV7-9 to TRBJ2-7; no clear D gene. CDR3 length equals 14 residues. Germline CDR1 and CDR2: SEHNR and FQNEAQ (reference sequence). V was cut by 5 bases and J by 0 bases, with 11 bases left in between. This CDR3 reads CASSPLALSYEQYF. The CDR3 DNA reads as TGTGCCAGCAGCCCCCTCGCCCTCTCCTACGAGCAGTACTTC.

The chain couples TRBV18 to TRBJ1-1; possibly TRBD1 for D (5 bases). The ends were cut back, 2 bases at V and 3 bases at J, with 19 bases in the middle. CDR1 KGHSH and CDR2 LQKENI come from the germline V gene. This CDR3 has 17 residues. The CDR3 DNA reads TGTGCCAGCTCACCATGGCCGGCGGGGTCGGGGGACACTGAAGCTTTCTTT. As protein: CASSPWPAGSGDTEAFF.

The V call is TRBV2, the J call TRBJ1-6; 9 bases are a match to TRBD1. From germline, CDR1 is SNHLY and CDR2 FYNNEI. The CDR3 is 13 residues long. V shed 7 bases, J shed 7 bases, and the junction held 2 bases outside the gene matches. This CDR3 is CASTGTGNSPLHF. The CDR3 DNA sequence: TGTGCCAGCACTGGGACAGGGAATTCACCCCTCCACTTT.

V is TRBV2 and J is TRBJ1-2, with D maybe TRBD1 (5 bases). The V and J ends lost 7 bases and 8 bases respectively, with 14 bases between them. The CDR3 runs to 12 residues. Per the germline V gene, CDR1 is SNHLY and CDR2 is FYNNEI. The CDR3 loop reads CASTWGEFGYTF. The CDR3 DNA reads TGTGCCAGCACCTGGGGGGAGTTCGGCTACACCTTC.

The V gene is TRBV19, the J gene TRBJ2-1, with a tentative D call TRBD2 (7 bases). Germline CDR1 and CDR2: LNHDA and SQIVND (reference sequence). The CDR3 runs to 17 residues. V dropped 1 base and J dropped 9 bases, with 22 bases sitting between them. The CDR3 DNA sequence: TGTGCCAGTAGTATAGTTCCTTATCCGGGGGGCGCGGGTGAGCAGTTCTTC. As protein: CASSIVPYPGGAGEQFF.

The chain couples TRBV6-5 to TRBJ2-7; possible D gene TRBD1, 6 bases. V dropped 3 bases and J dropped 2 bases, with 14 bases sitting between them. This CDR3 has 15 amino acids. Germline CDR1 and CDR2: MNHEY and SVGAGI. The CDR3 DNA reads TGTGCCAGCAGTTATGGAGACGGGGACACCTACGAGCAGTACTTC. Translation gives CASSYGDGDTYEQYF.